The 8 T cell receptor beta chains below were found in one sample sequenced in a study of T cells in Graves' hyperthyroidism and ophthalmopathy. RNA transcripts yielded amplified TCR beta CDR3 regions. TCR CDR3 regions were first amplified by RT-PCR with HTBI primers. TCRdb processed the multiplex PCR reads anew with MiXCR; each CDR3 protein has one entry. There are fewer than 550,000 distinct CDR3 sequences in the sample; about 15% occur only once, and approximately 8% lies in the top ten. Sample: blood. These TCRs come from a woman younger than 35 with Graves' hyperthyroidism.

This clonotype was seen at least ten times. This chain joins TRBV30 and TRBJ2-2; D uncertain. This CDR3 spans 13 amino acids. Germline V gives CDR1 GTSNPN, CDR2 SVGIG (reference sequence). The CDR3 coding sequence is TGTGCGGGCGGATACCCAGGCACCGGGGAGCTGTTTTTT. Translated: CAGGYPGTGELFF.

There are many counts of this clonotype. V is TRBV28 and J is TRBJ2-7, with a weak D call TRBD2 (7 bases). V was clipped by 6 bases and J by 2 bases, with 20 bases between them. This CDR3 comprises 16 residues. Germline loops: CDR1 MDHEN, CDR2 SYDVKM. The CDR3 loop reads CASRTLRGRGPYEQYF. The CDR3, as DNA: TGTGCCAGCAGGACCCTAAGGGGGAGGGGACCCTACGAGCAGTACTTC.

This clonotype has ten or more counts. This chain uses TRBV6-1 with TRBJ2-1; TRBD2 agrees at 9 bases. Germline assignment: CDR1 MNHNS and CDR2 SASEGT. The CDR3 spans 14 residues. Trimming removed 8 bases from V and 3 bases from J; junction bases left unmatched: 5. CDR3 DNA sequence: TGTGCCAGCGGGCTAGCGGGACACTACAATGAGCAGTTCTTC. This translates into CASGLAGHYNEQFF.

This clonotype appeared many times. The CDR3 sequence: CASSSLGAGGYEQYF. The CDR3 DNA reads as TGTGCCAGCAGTTCCCTCGGAGCGGGAGGCTACGAGCAGTACTTC. The rearrangement links TRBV12-3 or TRBV12-4 to TRBJ2-7, with 9 bases identical to TRBD2. J lost 3 bases, V lost 4 bases, and 7 bases had no gene match. The CDR3 covers 15 residues.

At least ten counts were recorded for this clonotype. The chain links TRBV7-2 to TRBJ1-1; D gene uncertain. CDR3 length equals 18 residues. Germline loops: CDR1 SGHTA, CDR2 FQGNSA. V was trimmed by 1 base and J by 1 base, leaving 19 bases between them. The CDR3 region has the DNA TGTGCCAGCAGCTTAGGGTGGAATTATTGGCCTGGGAACACTGAAGCTTTCTTT. This encodes CASSLGWNYWPGNTEAFF. Using reference TRBV7-2 and TRBJ1-1 for the parts outside the CDR3, the full variable domain is GAGVSQSPSNKVTEKGKDVELRCDPISGHTALYWYRQSLGQGLEFLIYFQGNSAPDKSGLPSDRFSAERTGGSVSTLTIQRTQQEDSAVYLCASSLGWNYWPGNTEAFFGQGTRLTVV.

This clonotype came up many times. The rearrangement links TRBV20-1 to TRBJ1-2; unclear D gene. V was pared by 5 bases and J by 4 bases, with 17 bases between. The CDR3 length is 14 residues. In germline, CDR1 is DFQATT, CDR2 SNEGSKA (reference sequence). The CDR3 sequence is CSAAGTGMGYGYTF. The CDR3 DNA is TGCAGTGCTGCGGGTACGGGGATGGGCTATGGCTACACCTTC.

This clonotype showed up many times. V is TRBV11-2 and J is TRBJ1-2; maybe TRBD1 (6 bases). Germline V gene sequence: CDR1 SGHAT, CDR2 FQNNGV. V lost 1 base to trimming and J lost 5 bases, with 14 bases between them. CDR3 length equals 15 residues. The DNA for the CDR3 is TGTGCCAGCAGCTTAGGGAGGCGGGGGCGTTATGGCTACACCTTC. This gives the protein CASSLGRRGRYGYTF.

Only a few counts were recorded for this clonotype. The chain joins TRBV27 to TRBJ2-7; D unclear. The germline V and J ends were trimmed by 2 bases and 5 bases, with 13 bases remaining between them. The CDR3 length is 14 residues. Germline CDR1 MNHEY, CDR2 SMNVEV (reference sequence). CDR3 DNA: TGTGCCAGCAGTTTAGCACATATGAGACACGAGCAGTACTTC. Translating it yields CASSLAHMRHEQYF.